The clone carrying this TCR beta chain was observed a single time. Its antigen is as yet unknown. Clones were read by immunoSEQ multiplex PCR, and TCRdb kept only the in-frame ones, dropping some. The sample includes roughly 2,300,000 clones, 85% to 95% of them seen just once. These data originate in a study of shared clonotypes between healthy human individuals. Study-wide results and limits: Sampling was confined to blood; repertoires within tissues likely differ.

The TCR sequence derives from a young man in good health. Some clones in this sample may be carry-over from other donors' samples. Sequenced input: naive CD4+ T cells from PBMCs. Subset denoted: CD45RA+ positively selected.

CDR3 sequence: CAWSVGGSGEQYF. The CDR3 DNA reads as TGTGCCTGGAGTGTGGGGGGTTCGGGCGAGCAGTACTTC. The genes are TRBV30 and TRBJ2-7; a weak D match, TRBD2 (6 bases). The CDR3 length is 13 residues. Germline lookup yields CDR1 GTSNPN and CDR2 SVGIG (reference sequence). Trimming took 0 bases from V and 6 from J, leaving 12 bases between them.